A single sample gave rise to the 27 T cell receptor beta chains below, sequenced in a study of blood T cell repertoires in COVID-19. Profiling relied on immunoSEQ multiplex PCR, and the TCRdb table lists in-frame clones only, not all of them. The sample has 180,000 or so clones; over 75% are singletons. Material for sequencing was peripheral blood. Receptors originate from a woman aged 80 or over with acute or convalescent COVID-19.

V gene TRBV5-6 combines with J gene TRBJ1-1; TRBD1 is a possible D gene (5 bases). The CDR3 has 15 residues. CDR1 SGHDT and CDR2 YYEEEE come from the germline V gene. Trimming removed 2 bases at V and 5 bases at J, with 16 bases between. DNA for the CDR3: TGTGCCAGCAGCTTAAGACAGTTACGAACGACTGAAGCTTTCTTT. Translating gives CASSLRQLRTTEAFF.

This chain uses TRBV6-1 with TRBJ1-1, with D maybe TRBD1 (6 bases). Trimming removed 4 bases at V and 2 bases at J, with 17 bases between. Per the germline V gene, CDR1 is MNHNS and CDR2 is SASEGT. This CDR3 is 16 amino acids long. The CDR3 sequence is CASSVGNRVANTEAFF. Written as DNA, the CDR3 is TGTGCCAGCAGTGTAGGGAACAGGGTTGCTAACACTGAAGCTTTCTTT.

The CDR3 DNA reads TGCGCCAGCAGCTTGGCCGTCAATAGGCAGGTGAGCTCCTACGAGCAGTACTTC. The encoded protein is CASSLAVNRQVSSYEQYF. The chain carries TRBV5-1 and TRBJ2-7; no definite D call. Per germline, CDR1 SGHRS and CDR2 YFSETQ. This CDR3 contains 18 residues. With 0 bases removed from V and 0 bases from J, the gap between germline ends came to 19 bases. The whole variable domain, filled in from reference TRBV5-1 and TRBJ2-7, reads KAGVTQTPRYLIKTRGQQVTLSCSPISGHRSVSWYQQTPGQGLQFLFEYFSETQRNKGNFPGRFSGRQFSNSRSEMNVSTLELGDSALYLCASSLAVNRQVSSYEQYFGPGTRLTVT.

This rearrangement joins TRBV28 to TRBJ1-4; TRBD1 might be the D (6 bases). V was trimmed by 7 bases and J by 8 bases, leaving 20 bases between them. The CDR3 covers 15 residues. Looked up from germline, CDR1 is MDHEN and CDR2 is SYDVKM. In DNA, the CDR3 is TGTGCCAGCAAACTACCGGGACAAGCGTTGGAAAAACTGTTTTTT. Protein: CASKLPGQALEKLFF.

This chain links TRBV11-3 with TRBJ2-5, with D perhaps matching TRBD1 (5 bases). This CDR3 contains 13 residues. Trimming removed 4 bases at V and 5 bases at J, with 11 bases between. The germline CDR1 and CDR2 sequences are SGHNT and YENEEA. The CDR3 sequence: CASSSRVGETQYF. The CDR3 coding sequence is TGTGCCAGCAGCTCCAGGGTGGGCGAGACCCAGTACTTC.

CDR3 protein: CAIHRGTGGNTIYF. CDR3 DNA sequence: TGTGCCATTCACCGTGGGACAGGGGGAAACACCATATATTTT. The chain has TRBV21-1 and TRBJ1-3; the tabulated D call, TRBD1, remains unverified against the DNA. TRBV21-1 is deemed a pseudogene. This CDR3 spans 14 amino acids.

CDR3 amino acids: CASSQGQGFGGYTF. In DNA, the CDR3 is TGCGCCAGCAGCCAAGGACAGGGATTTGGGGGCTACACCTTC. The chain joins TRBV4-3 to TRBJ1-2; the match to TRBD1 covers 7 bases. V lost 1 base, J lost 8 bases, and 7 bases stayed unmatched. Per germline, CDR1 LGHNA and CDR2 YSLEER. The CDR3 has 14 residues.

This rearrangement joins TRBV4-1 to TRBJ1-5; 9 bases are shared with TRBD1. V lost 3 bases to trimming and J lost 4 bases; unmatched junction nucleotides: 7. The germline V gene encodes CDR1 MGHRA and CDR2 YSYEKL. The CDR3 consists of 16 residues. CDR3 DNA sequence: TGCGCCAGCAGCCATTTCGCCGGGACAGGGAATCAGCCCCAGCATTTT. Protein: CASSHFAGTGNQPQHF.

This chain joins TRBV11-2 and TRBJ1-1; TRBD1 might be the D (6 bases). Germline CDR1 reads SGHAT; CDR2 reads FQNNGV. V was clipped by 3 bases and J by 0 bases, with 11 bases between them. The CDR3 covers 15 residues. CDR3 sequence (DNA): TGTGCCAGCAGCTTTCGAGGGGGGGTGAACACTGAAGCTTTCTTT. Its translation is CASSFRGGVNTEAFF.

This clone was recorded only once. The genes are TRBV5-1 and TRBJ1-1; 9 bases align to TRBD1. The CDR3 runs 15 residues. Per germline, CDR1 SGHRS and CDR2 YFSETQ. V shed 3 bases, J shed 4 bases, and the junction held 7 bases outside the gene matches. The CDR3 reads CASSWGDRGFTEAFF. DNA for the CDR3: TGCGCCAGCAGCTGGGGTGACAGGGGGTTCACTGAAGCTTTCTTT.

The chain is built from TRBV6-5 and TRBJ1-6, with D possibly matching TRBD1 (5 bases). The CDR3 contains 15 residues. Germline CDR1 and CDR2: MNHEY and SVGAGI. Trimming pared 2 bases from V and 9 bases from J, leaving 14 bases between. CDR3 residues: CASSYEGEATSPLHF. The CDR3 DNA is TGTGCCAGCAGTTACGAAGGGGAAGCGACTTCACCCCTCCACTTT.

This sequence joins TRBV5-4 and TRBJ1-2, with D maybe TRBD1 (5 bases). The CDR3 length is 13 residues. Germline V gene data show CDR1 as SGHNT and CDR2 as YYREEE (reference sequence). V lost 1 base and J lost 3, with 7 bases in between. CDR3 DNA: TGTGCCAGCAGCTTGCCGGGGGACTATGGCTACACCTTC. Translating gives CASSLPGDYGYTF.

The chain uses TRBV18 and TRBJ2-1, with TRBD2 matching over 8 bases. The CDR3 totals 16 residues. J gave up 2 bases and V 3 bases, and 6 bases lay outside the gene matches. Germline V CDR1 and CDR2: KGHSH, LQKENI. CDR3 residues: CASSPIAGTPYNEQFF. CDR3 in DNA: TGTGCCAGCTCACCTATAGCGGGGACCCCCTACAATGAGCAGTTCTTC.

This clone was picked up a small number of times. This chain connects TRBV29-1 to TRBJ1-1; weak D call: TRBD1 (6 bases). CDR1 and CDR2 (germline): SQVTM, ANQGSEA. The CDR3 runs 13 residues. Trimming shortened V by 7 bases and J by 6 bases, and 18 bases separated the two germline ends. The CDR3 nucleotides are TGCAGCGGTCGGGACAACTTTGGGGCTGAAGCTTTCTTT. This gives the protein CSGRDNFGAEAFF.

The J gene is TRBJ1-1, the V gene TRBV7-9, with 11 positions matching TRBD1. CDR3 length: 14 amino acids. Germline V lookup: CDR1 SEHNR, CDR2 FQNEAQ (reference sequence). With 5 bases clipped from V and 7 bases from J, the junction kept 6 bases outside the gene matches. The CDR3 region is CASSLGQGANEAFF. Here the CDR3 DNA reads TGTGCCAGCAGCCTCGGACAGGGGGCCAATGAAGCTTTCTTT.

The chain combines TRBV12-5 with TRBJ2-3, with 12 bases fitting TRBD2. Germline V CDR1 and CDR2: LGHNT, FRNRAP. V gave up 5 bases and J gave up 3 bases; unmatched junction bases: 12. The CDR3 is 18 amino acids. CDR3 bases: TGTGCTAGTGGTCCCGGTACTGGACTAGCGGGATCTACAGATACGCAGTATTTT. Encoded protein: CASGPGTGLAGSTDTQYF.

The chain joins TRBV7-3 to TRBJ2-2; 8 positions agree with TRBD2. V shed 1 base and J 6 bases; nucleotides not matched to a gene: 10. The germline V gene has CDR1 SGHTA and CDR2 FQGTGA. CDR3 size: 17 residues. The CDR3 coding sequence is TGTGCCAGCAGCTTAAGAGTGGGACTAGAAGGGTCCGGGGAGCTGTTTTTT. This codes for CASSLRVGLEGSGELFF.

This clone has more than one count but fewer than ten. The V gene is TRBV27, the J gene TRBJ2-1; 9 nucleotides agree with TRBD1. V shed 6 bases and J 2 bases; nucleotides not matched to a gene: 2. There are 14 residues in the CDR3. CDR1 is MNHEY, CDR2 SMNVEV, per germline (reference sequence). The CDR3 bases are TGTGCCAGCAGACAGGGGGCGGCCTACAATGAGCAGTTCTTC. This codes for CASRQGAAYNEQFF.

The CDR3 loop reads CASSLRAYEQYF. In nucleotides, the CDR3 is TGTGCCAGCAGCTTGCGGGCCTACGAGCAGTACTTC. V gene TRBV5-6 combines with J gene TRBJ2-7; no clear D. The CDR3 has 12 amino acids. The V and J ends lost 1 base and 2 bases respectively, with 4 bases between them. Germline V gene data show CDR1 as SGHDT and CDR2 as YYEEEE.

V gene TRBV9 combines with J gene TRBJ1-2, with 8 bases fitting TRBD1. The CDR3 runs to 14 residues. V lost 1 base and J lost 3; bases outside the gene matches: 2. Germline-derived CDR1 and CDR2 are SGDLS and YYNGEE. DNA of the CDR3: TGTGCCAGCAGCGTATCGACAGGGGACTATGGCTACACCTTC. Translation: CASSVSTGDYGYTF.

This clone was seen once. This chain links TRBV2 with TRBJ1-4, with D perhaps TRBD1 (6 bases). There are 15 residues in the CDR3. V lost 5 bases and J lost 4, with 14 bases in between. Germline CDR1 is SNHLY and CDR2 is FYNNEI. CDR3 DNA: TGTGCCAGCAGTTCGACAGGCCTGTATAATGAAAAACTGTTTTTT. Translating gives CASSSTGLYNEKLFF.

The chain employs TRBV29-1 and TRBJ2-3, with D possibly being TRBD1 (5 bases). Germline V gives CDR1 SQVTM, CDR2 ANQGSEA. The CDR3 covers 13 residues. V was pared by 6 bases and J by 5 bases, with 15 bases between. Here the CDR3 DNA reads TGCAGCGTCGACAGAATCTCAGGAGATACGCAGTATTTT. Its protein product is CSVDRISGDTQYF.

This chain uses TRBV9 with TRBJ2-3; the D gene is possibly TRBD1 (5 bases). V lost 1 base and J 4 bases, leaving 7 bases between the germline ends. The CDR3 extends over 13 amino acids. Looked up from germline, CDR1 is SGDLS and CDR2 is YYNGEE. The CDR3 nucleotides read TGTGCCAGCAGCGTACAGGGCCCAGATACGCAGTATTTT. It translates to CASSVQGPDTQYF.

The V gene is TRBV9, the J gene TRBJ2-5; weak D call: TRBD1 (7 bases). Germline V lookup: CDR1 SGDLS, CDR2 YYNGEE. Trimming pared 4 bases from V and 4 bases from J, leaving 14 bases between. The length of the CDR3 is 14 residues. The chain's CDR3 is CASSPGGGGETQYF. In DNA form, the CDR3 reads TGTGCCAGCAGCCCAGGGGGAGGTGGAGAGACCCAGTACTTC.

The V and J genes are TRBV10-2 and TRBJ1-2; tentative D call: TRBD1 (6 bases). V lost 3 bases and J lost 2, with 13 bases in between. The CDR3 runs to 15 residues. The germline V gene encodes CDR1 WSHSY and CDR2 SAAADI. CDR3 DNA sequence: TGCGCCAGCAGTGAACGCCAGGGGACAAACTATGGCTACACCTTC. Protein: CASSERQGTNYGYTF.

The rearrangement uses TRBV29-1 and TRBJ1-3; no clear D gene. The V gene's germline CDR1 is SQVTM and CDR2 ANQGSEA. The V end lost 3 bases, the J end lost 4 bases, and 7 bases lay between the germline ends. CDR3 size: 12 residues. CDR3 DNA sequence: TGCAGCGTTGAGGGCCTGGGAAACACCATATATTTT. Amino acids: CSVEGLGNTIYF. Full variable domain (outside the CDR3, taken from reference TRBV29-1 and TRBJ1-3): SAVISQKPSRDICQRGTSLTIQCQVDSQVTMMFWYRQQPGQSLTLIATANQGSEATYESGFVIDKFPISRPNLTFSTLTVSNMSPEDSSIYLCSVEGLGNTIYFGEGSWLTVV.

The gene calls are TRBV5-4 and TRBJ1-6, with TRBD1 matching over 8 bases. With 0 bases clipped from V and 10 bases from J, the junction kept 3 bases outside the gene matches. Germline CDR1 is SGHNT and CDR2 is YYREEE (reference sequence). The CDR3 consists of 14 residues. As DNA, the CDR3 is TGTGCCAGCAGCTTGGAGCAGGGGGCGTCACCCCTCCACTTT. Residues: CASSLEQGASPLHF.